These 3 T cell receptor beta chains were sequenced from one sample in a study of T cells in Graves' hyperthyroidism and ophthalmopathy. Amplification targeted TCR beta CDR3 regions from RNA transcripts. The TCR CDR3 first-round RT-PCR relied on the HTBI primer set. Using its own MiXCR run on the multiplex PCR reads, TCRdb lists one record per CDR3 protein. Seen here are around 600,000 distinct CDR3 sequences, approximately 15% observed once, and the top ten hold about 12%. Sequenced: blood. The source is a woman between 45 and 65 years old with Graves' ophthalmopathy.

This clonotype was counted many times. V gene TRBV15 combines with J gene TRBJ1-1; possible D gene TRBD1, 6 bases. The CDR3 runs to 14 residues. CDR1 and CDR2 (germline): LNHNV, YYDKDF (reference sequence). Between the trimmed V and J ends, which lost 4 bases and 6 bases, there was a span of 15 bases. CDR3 nucleotides: TGTGCCACCAGCATAACCCAAGGGGGTTCTGAAGCTTTCTTT. Its translation: CATSITQGGSEAFF. Full variable domain (outside the CDR3, taken from reference TRBV15 and TRBJ1-1): DAMVIQNPRYQVTQFGKPVTLSCSQTLNHNVMYWYQQKSSQAPKLLFHYYDKDFNNEADTPDNFQSRRPNTSFCFLDIRSPGLGDTAMYLCATSITQGGSEAFFGQGTRLTVV.

This clonotype was seen a handful of times. The chain is built from TRBV9 and TRBJ1-2; D ambiguous. Germline CDR1 is SGDLS and CDR2 is YYNGEE. Trimming took off 0 bases at V and 1 base at J, with 7 bases between the two ends. There are 14 residues in the CDR3. CDR3 nucleotide sequence: TGTGCCAGCAGCGTAGACGTCTTTAACTATGGCTACACCTTC. Residues: CASSVDVFNYGYTF.

The gene calls are TRBV2 and TRBJ2-3; D gene uncertain. Germline V lookup: CDR1 SNHLY, CDR2 FYNNEI. V lost 6 bases to trimming and J lost 0 bases, with 13 bases between them. The CDR3 length is 15 residues. The CDR3 sequence is CASRPGKTSTDTQYF. Here the CDR3 DNA reads TGTGCCAGCAGGCCAGGCAAAACTAGCACAGATACGCAGTATTTT.